Listed here are 9 T cell receptor beta chains from one sample, sequenced in a study of cytomegalovirus exposure and HLA in healthy donors. The primer mix had 60 Vbeta and 13 Jbeta primers. Data came from immunoSEQ multiplex PCR; TCRdb stores just in-frame clones and leaves some out. The sample lists fewer than 250,000 clones; about nine tenths were seen once. Sequenced input: PBMCs. The receptors were sampled from a boy aged 2 to 9 in good health and CMV-seronegative.

This clone was found once. The gene calls are TRBV18 and TRBJ2-1, with 7 bases that match TRBD2. V dropped 3 bases and J dropped 5; count of bases not matched to a gene: 4. The CDR3 covers 14 residues. CDR1 is KGHSH and CDR2 is LQKENI in the germline V gene. The CDR3 DNA is TGTGCCAGCTCACCTACCCGGGGGGACAATGAGCAGTTCTTC. Translation gives CASSPTRGDNEQFF.

V is TRBV27 and J is TRBJ2-5; possibly TRBD1 for D (6 bases). V shed 6 bases and J shed 4 bases, with 12 bases lying between them. The germline V gene has CDR1 MNHEY and CDR2 SMNVEV (reference sequence). The length of the CDR3 is 13 residues. The CDR3 reads CASRRTVGETQYF. In DNA, the CDR3 is TGTGCCAGCAGGAGGACAGTCGGAGAGACCCAGTACTTC.

The chain uses TRBV30 and TRBJ1-5; 7 bases match TRBD1. The CDR3 runs to 17 residues. The germline V gene encodes CDR1 GTSNPN and CDR2 SVGIG (reference sequence). The V segment lost 2 bases and the J segment 7 bases; nucleotides outside the gene matches: 17. The CDR3 is CAWSKFTGAPLGQPQHF. In DNA, the CDR3 is TGTGCCTGGAGTAAATTCACAGGGGCCCCCTTAGGGCAGCCCCAGCATTTT.

CDR3 region: CASSFHSKHGYTF. CDR3 DNA: TGTGCCAGCAGTTTTCACAGCAAGCATGGCTACACCTTC. This chain uses TRBV27 with TRBJ1-2; unclear D gene. Trimming took 3 bases from V and 6 from J, leaving 11 bases between them. Germline values: CDR1 MNHEY, CDR2 SMNVEV (reference sequence). The CDR3 contains 13 residues.

The rearrangement uses TRBV16 and TRBJ2-7, with 10 bases fitting TRBD1. CDR1 KGHSY and CDR2 FQNENV come from the germline V gene. V lost 1 base to trimming and J lost 6 bases; unmatched junction nucleotides: 3. CDR3 size: 14 residues. DNA for the CDR3: TGTGCCAGCAGCCAATTTCGGGACAGGGGCGAGCAGTACTTC. Its translation is CASSQFRDRGEQYF.

This clone was seen just once. This chain connects TRBV15 to TRBJ1-1, with D maybe TRBD1 (5 bases). The CDR3 spans 13 residues. V was clipped by 6 bases and J by 6 bases, with 14 bases between them. From germline, CDR1 is LNHNV and CDR2 YYDKDF (reference sequence). The CDR3 DNA sequence: TGTGCCACCAGTTGGCGGGGGACCGCTGAAGCTTTCTTT. Its protein product is CATSWRGTAEAFF. The whole variable domain, remainder taken from reference TRBV15 and TRBJ1-1, is DAMVIQNPRYQVTQFGKPVTLSCSQTLNHNVMYWYQQKSSQAPKLLFHYYDKDFNNEADTPDNFQSRRPNTSFCFLDIRSPGLGDTAMYLCATSWRGTAEAFFGQGTRLTVV.

This clone was counted a few times. The chain combines TRBV5-1 with TRBJ1-5; D call uncertain. This CDR3 has 14 residues. Between the trimmed V and J ends, which lost 2 bases and 6 bases, there was a span of 12 bases. Germline V gives CDR1 SGHRS, CDR2 YFSETQ. The chain's CDR3 is CASSLIPEGQPQHF. CDR3 in DNA: TGCGCCAGCAGCTTAATCCCCGAGGGTCAGCCCCAGCATTTT.

V is TRBV7-2 and J is TRBJ2-3; 8 bases map to TRBD2. Trimming cost V 2 bases and J 6 bases; bases outside gene matches: 4. The germline CDR1 and CDR2 sequences are SGHTA and FQGNSA. The CDR3 loop spans 14 amino acids. This CDR3 is CASSLRGRRDTQYF. For the CDR3, the DNA is TGTGCCAGCAGCTTACGCGGGAGGCGGGATACGCAGTATTTT.

J is TRBJ2-2 and V is TRBV5-1; 9 nucleotides line up with TRBD1. CDR3 length: 16 residues. V dropped 4 bases and J dropped 2; count of bases not matched to a gene: 6. Germline lookup yields CDR1 SGHRS and CDR2 YFSETQ. For the CDR3, the DNA is TGCGCCAGCAGCGCCCGACAGGGGGGAAACACCGGGGAGCTGTTTTTT. Translation: CASSARQGGNTGELFF.